A selection of T cell receptor beta chains follows, all from one sample in a study of shared clonotypes between healthy human individuals. Repertoires were generated with immunoSEQ multiplex PCR, while TCRdb's copy carries only in-frame clones and drops some. The data contain 1.5 million to 2.5 million clones, roughly 94% of them singletons. Sequenced input: naive CD8+ T cells sorted from blood. These receptors came from a man aged 18 to 29 in good health. CDR3s include the opening cysteine and the closing phenylalanine or tryptophan. The D gene is left open where the match is weak.

cdr3_length j_call d_call v_call cdr3_nt cdr3_aa
11 TRBJ2-7 - TRBV10-2 TGCGCCAGCAGTGAAAGGTCCGAGCAGTACTTC CASSERSEQYF
14 TRBJ1-5 - TRBV25-1 TGTGCCAGCAGTAGCAGGGAGGTCAATCAGCCCCAGCATTTT CASSSREVNQPQHF
15 TRBJ2-1 - TRBV7-3 TGTGCCAGCAGTTCATATGAGGGGCCCTACAATGAGCAGTTCTTC CASSSYEGPYNEQFF
16 TRBJ2-1 TRBD1 TRBV9 TGTGCCAGCAGCGGATGGACAGGGGCGACCTACAATGAGCAGTTCTTC CASSGWTGATYNEQFF
13 TRBJ1-1 - TRBV2 TGTGCCAGCAGTGACCGTAATTGGCTTGAAGCTTTCTTT CASSDRNWLEAFF
13 TRBJ2-7 - TRBV30 TGTGCCTGGAGTGTCTGGGGGGTGGGCGAGCAGTACTTC CAWSVWGVGEQYF
14 TRBJ1-3 - TRBV7-9 TGTGCCAGCAGCTTAGGGGCAGATGGAAACACCATATATTTT CASSLGADGNTIYF
14 TRBJ1-6 - TRBV4-1 TGCGCCAGCAGCCAAGTACAGGCTAATTCACCCCTCCACTTT CASSQVQANSPLHF
11 TRBJ2-7 - TRBV2 TGTGCCAGCAGTGACGAGGTACCGAAGTACTTC CASSDEVPKYF
14 TRBJ2-7 - TRBV27 TGTGCCAGCAGTTTGGGATCGAGCTCCTACGAGCAGTACTTC CASSLGSSSYEQYF
15 TRBJ2-1 - TRBV9 TGTGCCAGCAGCGTGGCGGGGCTCTCCTACAATGAGCAGTTCTTC CASSVAGLSYNEQFF
13 TRBJ2-2 - TRBV9 TGTGCCAGCAGCCCCATTTTCACCGGGGAGCTGTTTTTT CASSPIFTGELFF
13 TRBJ2-7 - TRBV7-6 TGTGCCAGCAGCTTAGCGGAGTCCTACGAGCAGTACTTC CASSLAESYEQYF
15 TRBJ2-7 - TRBV4-3 TGCGCCAGCAGCCAAGTTTACGGACCCTCCTACGAGCAGTACTTC CASSQVYGPSYEQYF
14 TRBJ2-7 TRBD2 TRBV7-2 TGTGCCAGCAGCATCCGGACTAGCGACTACGAGCAGTACTTC CASSIRTSDYEQYF
13 TRBJ2-5 TRBD1 TRBV7-2 TGTGCCAGCAGCTCTTGGGACAGGGAGACCCAGTACTTC CASSSWDRETQYF
16 TRBJ1-2 TRBD1 TRBV9 TGTGCCAGCAGCGTCCATGTGGAGACAGGGGATTATGGCTACACCTTC CASSVHVETGDYGYTF
14 TRBJ2-5 TRBD1 TRBV2 TGTGCCAGCAGTGAAGGGACAGGATGGGAGACCCAGTACTTC CASSEGTGWETQYF
16 TRBJ2-7 TRBD1 TRBV27 TGTGCCAGCAGTCCCACCGCCGAGACAGGGGGGCTCGAGCAGTACTTC CASSPTAETGGLEQYF
16 TRBJ2-5 - TRBV13 TGTGCCAGCAGCTTAGGCCCCGCAGGACCGGGAGAGACCCAGTACTTC CASSLGPAGPGETQYF
17 TRBJ1-4 - TRBV4-1 TGCGCCAGCAGCCAAGATTTGCCGGAGAGGGGTTTTAGAAAACTGTTTTTT CASSQDLPERGFRKLFF
16 TRBJ2-7 TRBD2 TRBV14 TGTGCCAGCAGCCAAGAGTCTAGCGGGCTCTCCTACGAGCAGTACTTC CASSQESSGLSYEQYF
15 TRBJ1-4 - TRBV5-6 TGTGCCAGCAGCTTATGGGGGCGAACTAATGAAAAACTGTTTTTT CASSLWGRTNEKLFF